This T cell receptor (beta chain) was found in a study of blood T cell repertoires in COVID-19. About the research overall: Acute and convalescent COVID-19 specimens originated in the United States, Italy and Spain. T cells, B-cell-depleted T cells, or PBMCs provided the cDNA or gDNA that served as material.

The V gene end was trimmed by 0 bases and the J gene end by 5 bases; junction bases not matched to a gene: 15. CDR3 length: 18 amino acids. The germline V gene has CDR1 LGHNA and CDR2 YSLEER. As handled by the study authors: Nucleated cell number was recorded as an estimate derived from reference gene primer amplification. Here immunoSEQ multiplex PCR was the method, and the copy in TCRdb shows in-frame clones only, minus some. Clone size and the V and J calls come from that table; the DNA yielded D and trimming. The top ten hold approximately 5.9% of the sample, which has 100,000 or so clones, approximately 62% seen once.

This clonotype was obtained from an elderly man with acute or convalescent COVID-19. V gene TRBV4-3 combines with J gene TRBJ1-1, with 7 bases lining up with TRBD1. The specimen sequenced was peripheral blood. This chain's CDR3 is CASSQDSQRQGGTTEAFF. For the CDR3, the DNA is TGCGCCAGCAGCCAAGATTCGCAAAGACAGGGAGGAACAACTGAAGCTTTCTTT.